This TCR beta chain comes out of a study of shared clonotypes between healthy human individuals. Overall study context: Each donor's CD4 naive and CD4 memory cells filled three plates apiece, CD8 naive two, and CD8 memory one.

Profiled with immunoSEQ multiplex PCR; TCRdb holds only in-frame clones, not every one. The sample includes roughly 700,000 clones, under 80% of them seen just once. Study-level points and caveats: There were few donors, and this limited the genetic and exposure-history diversity represented. The study sampled only blood, and tissue repertoires likely differ.

The CDR3 totals 13 residues. V lost 4 bases and J 9 bases, leaving 16 bases between the germline ends. From germline, CDR1 is SGHRS and CDR2 YFSETQ. This clone was counted only a few times. Its antigen is unknown. The sample consisted of memory CD4+ T cells sorted from blood. The subset denotes: CD45RA-negative fraction. This sequence was found in a woman aged 30 to 39 in good health. J is TRBJ2-5 and V is TRBV5-1; D not certain. The CDR3 nucleotides are TGCGCCAGCAGCCTGGAGAGCCCTGCGGCCCAGTACTTC. Translation gives CASSLESPAAQYF. The full variable domain, in which reference TRBV5-1 and TRBJ2-5 provide the parts outside the CDR3, is KAGVTQTPRYLIKTRGQQVTLSCSPISGHRSVSWYQQTPGQGLQFLFEYFSETQRNKGNFPGRFSGRQFSNSRSEMNVSTLELGDSALYLCASSLESPAAQYFGPGTRLLVL.